Listed here are 17 T cell receptor beta chains from one sample, sequenced in a study of T cells in women clearing cervical HPV infection (dated by TCRdb to the late 2010s). Library creation used the immunoSEQ multiplex PCR assay. This is the immuneACCESS table as TCRdb keeps it, with only in-frame sequences that have V and J called. A part of the clones is gone; compared with another copy, unresolved V genes explain less than half, and the rest is unexplained. This sample's table has entries for under 45,000 clones. The ten largest clones take up roughly 1.5% of the sample. The specimen sequenced was blood buffy coat. The receptors here all came from a woman between 18 and 69 years old with a cervical HPV16 infection that either progressed to CIN3+ or cleared (not recorded which).

Points on this clone: The observed sequence ends 3 residues before the CDR3 terminus, with the missing tail filled in from the germline J gene. This sequence joins TRBV7-9 and TRBJ2-4; 7 bases are a match to TRBD1. From germline, CDR1 is SEHNR and CDR2 FQNEAQ (reference sequence). This CDR3 contains 14 residues. The CDR3 loop is CASSWDTRGQPQYF. The sequenced CDR3 bases are TGTGCCAGCAGCTGGGACACAAGGGGACAGCCT.

A remark on this clone: The read halts 3 residues ahead of the CDR3 end, with the missing end drawn from the germline J gene. The chain combines TRBV7-9 with TRBJ2-3, with TRBD1 as a possible D gene (6 bases). Per the germline V gene, CDR1 is SEHNR and CDR2 is FQNEAQ (reference sequence). The CDR3 contains 13 residues. CDR3 DNA, as far as it was read: TGTGCCAGCAGCTTGTCAGGGGAAGAGACG. Translation gives CASSLSGEET. The entire CDR3 protein reads CASSLSGEETQYF.

About this clone: The read ends 3 residues early relative to the CDR3; the germline J gene fills the gap. The J gene is TRBJ1-6, the V gene TRBV2; D perhaps matches TRBD1 (5 bases). Trimming removed 10 bases at V and 9 bases at J, with 16 bases between. The CDR3 extends over 13 amino acids. CDR1 SNHLY and CDR2 FYNNEI come from the germline V gene. The CDR3 bases that were read are TGTGCCACCTCGACAGAAACGAGTTCACCC. Encoded protein: CATSTETSSP. The whole CDR3 protein is CATSTETSSPLHF.

For this clone: The read gets to within 3 residues of the CDR3 end, and the germline J gene fills in the rest. V usage is TRBV6-1 and J usage is TRBJ1-6; 8 nucleotides match TRBD1. The length of the CDR3 is 14 residues. The V and J ends lost 2 bases and 8 bases, in that order; junction bases with no gene match: 2. Looked up from germline, CDR1 is MNHNS and CDR2 is SASEGT. The DNA read from the CDR3 is TGTGCCAGCAGTGAAAACAGGGGGGATTCACCC. This sequence encodes CASSENRGDSP. The entire CDR3 sequence reads CASSENRGDSPLHF.

The CDR3 bases that were read are TGTGCCAGCTCACCGGGGGGGGAGATTGGTGAA. This encodes CASSPGGEIGE. The entire CDR3 is CASSPGGEIGEAFF. The chain has TRBV18 and TRBJ1-1; D is possibly TRBD1 (5 bases). The sequence runs out 3 residues before the end of the CDR3; the remainder is reconstructed from the germline J gene. This CDR3 contains 14 residues. V lost 3 bases and J 7 bases, leaving 15 bases between the germline ends. The V gene's germline CDR1 is KGHSH and CDR2 LQKENI. The full variable domain, completed using reference TRBV18 and TRBJ1-1, is NAGVMQNPRHLVRRRGQEARLRCSPMKGHSHVYWYRQLPEEGLKFMVYLQKENIIDESGMPKERFSAEFPKEGPSILRIQQVVRGDSAAYFCASSPGGEIGEAFFGQGTRLTVV.

As for this clone: The CDR3 extends 3 residues past the end of the read, so its final part is completed from the germline J gene. J is TRBJ2-5 and V is TRBV2; 11 bases are a match to TRBD2. Germline V gene lookup returns CDR1 SNHLY and CDR2 FYNNEI. The CDR3 has 13 amino acids. The ends lost 7 bases at V and 5 bases at J; junction bases unmatched: 3. This CDR3 is CASTLAGEETQYF. The DNA read from the CDR3 is TGTGCCAGCACACTAGCGGGAGAGGAGACC.

CDR3: CASSPGQSSPQYF. CDR3 bases read: TGTGCCAGCTCCCCGGGACAGTCCTCCCCG. The J gene is TRBJ2-3, the V gene TRBV18; 7 nucleotides line up with TRBD1. Sequencing ends 3 residues short of the CDR3 end; the germline J gene provides the rest. The germline V gene has CDR1 KGHSH and CDR2 LQKENI. The CDR3 is made up of 13 amino acids.

Details on this clone: The read ends 3 residues shy of where the CDR3 ends; the end is completed using the germline J gene. The gene calls are TRBV18 and TRBJ2-7; 8 nucleotides align to TRBD1. The trim removed 3 bases at V and 5 bases at J, leaving 9 bases unmatched. There are 15 residues in the CDR3. The germline CDR1 and CDR2 sequences are KGHSH and LQKENI. The sequenced CDR3 bases are TGTGCCAGCTCACCCCGGGGACAGGAAGGGAACGAG. Its protein product is CASSPRGQEGNE. The full CDR3 is CASSPRGQEGNEQYF.

A remark on this clone: The CDR3 extends 3 residues past the end of the read, so its final part is completed from the germline J gene. This chain links TRBV18 with TRBJ1-2; D uncertain. This CDR3 region has 16 residues. Germline V gene lookup returns CDR1 KGHSH and CDR2 LQKENI. Partial CDR3 DNA: TGTGCCAGCTCACCGACTAGCGGGAACCCCACAGATACC. Amino acid sequence: CASSPTSGNPTDT. The CDR3 reads in full as CASSPTSGNPTDTYTF.

Points on this clone: The CDR3 end is not reached by the read, which stops 3 residues before it; the germline J gene fills it in. The rearrangement joins TRBV7-2 to TRBJ2-3; a weak D match, TRBD2 (6 bases). Germline loops: CDR1 SGHTA, CDR2 FQGNSA. CDR3 length equals 15 residues. The DNA read from the CDR3 is TGTGCCAGCAGCTTTTCGGGACTCTCTCGGGAGACG. Translated, it gives CASSFSGLSRET. The entire CDR3 sequence reads CASSFSGLSRETQYF.

About this clone: The read gets to within 3 residues of the CDR3 end, and the germline J gene fills in the rest. The chain couples TRBV11-2 to TRBJ2-7, with no clear D. In germline, CDR1 is SGHAT, CDR2 FQNNGV. V was cut by 2 bases and J by 3 bases, with 5 bases left in between. This CDR3 is built from 12 residues. Partial CDR3 DNA: TGTGCCAGCAGCTTAACTTTCTACGAG. This codes for CASSLTFYE. The CDR3 reads in full as CASSLTFYEQYF.

As for this clone: The sequence runs out 3 residues before the end of the CDR3; the remainder is reconstructed from the germline J gene. The rearrangement uses TRBV7-2 and TRBJ2-7, with D perhaps TRBD2 (5 bases). Germline V gives CDR1 SGHTA, CDR2 FQGNSA. Trimming took off 5 bases at V and 2 bases at J, with 13 bases between the two ends. The CDR3 sequence is 14 residues long. The CDR3 bases that were read are TGTGCCAGCAGCCGAGACCGGGGAGCCTACGAG. This translates into CASSRDRGAYE. The complete CDR3 reads CASSRDRGAYEQYF. The variable domain in full, with the rest retrieved from reference TRBV7-2 and TRBJ2-7, is GAGVSQSPSNKVTEKGKDVELRCDPISGHTALYWYRQSLGQGLEFLIYFQGNSAPDKSGLPSDRFSAERTGGSVSTLTIQRTQQEDSAVYLCASSRDRGAYEQYFGPGTRLTVT.

Notes on this clone: The read ends 3 residues shy of where the CDR3 ends; the end is completed using the germline J gene. The chain couples TRBV18 to TRBJ1-4, with D perhaps matching TRBD1 (5 bases). This CDR3 spans 13 amino acids. The germline V gene has CDR1 KGHSH and CDR2 LQKENI. The CDR3 DNA, read in part, is TGTGCCAGCTCCCAAGAGGGGAGTCCGGGA. It is translated as CASSQEGSPG. The CDR3 in its entirety is CASSQEGSPGLFF.

CDR3 bases read: TGCAGCGGTAGACAGGGGCCCTACGAG. It encodes CSGRQGPYE. The whole CDR3 is CSGRQGPYEQYF. V gene TRBV29-1 combines with J gene TRBJ2-7; 8 positions match TRBD1. The CDR3 goes on 3 residues after the read ends, and that part is filled in from the germline J gene. V shed 7 bases, J shed 2 bases, and the junction held 4 bases outside the gene matches. Germline V gene sequence: CDR1 SQVTM, CDR2 ANQGSEA. CDR3 size: 12 residues.

Turning to this clone: The CDR3 end is not reached by the read, which stops 3 residues before it; the germline J gene fills it in. The rearrangement links TRBV5-1 to TRBJ2-1; 10 bases map to TRBD2. V shed 6 bases and J 6 bases; nucleotides not matched to a gene: 9. The CDR3 spans 15 residues. Germline V gene lookup returns CDR1 SGHRS and CDR2 YFSETQ. CDR3 loop: CASTFIAGGGNEQFF. The CDR3 bases that were read are TGCGCCAGCACCTTCATAGCGGGAGGCGGCAATGAG.

For this clone: Read coverage stops 3 residues before the CDR3 terminus; the germline J gene supplies the remainder. This rearrangement joins TRBV18 to TRBJ2-7, with 8 bases fitting TRBD1. Germline V gene data show CDR1 as KGHSH and CDR2 as LQKENI. The CDR3 sequence is 16 residues long. With 3 bases clipped from V and 5 bases from J, the junction kept 12 bases outside the gene matches. CDR3 amino acids: CASSPRTGRLGNEQYF. CDR3 DNA, as far as it was read: TGTGCCAGCTCACCCAGGACAGGGAGGCTTGGAAACGAG. Variable domain in full (rest from reference TRBV18 and TRBJ2-7): NAGVMQNPRHLVRRRGQEARLRCSPMKGHSHVYWYRQLPEEGLKFMVYLQKENIIDESGMPKERFSAEFPKEGPSILRIQQVVRGDSAAYFCASSPRTGRLGNEQYFGPGTRLTVT.

On this clone: From the germline J gene comes the end of the CDR3, since the read stops 3 residues before it. V is TRBV2 and J is TRBJ2-7, with TRBD1 matching 9 bases. The germline V gene encodes CDR1 SNHLY and CDR2 FYNNEI. Losses at the gene ends were 6 bases for V and 2 bases for J; bases not matched to a gene: 8. The CDR3 covers 15 residues. This chain's CDR3 is CASRPGQGSTYEQYF. The CDR3 DNA, read in part, is TGTGCCAGCAGGCCGGGACAGGGTTCGACCTACGAG.